This T cell receptor (beta chain) was sequenced for a study of graft-versus-host responses after intestinal transplantation. About the study: Transplant recipients had multivisceral, liver-intestinal, or isolated intestinal grafts.

Germline CDR1 and CDR2: SGHNT and YENEEA. This CDR3 is 15 amino acids long. Trimming took off 2 bases at V and 10 bases at J, with 18 bases between the two ends. Intraepithelial plus lamina propria lymphocytes were released by processing graft tissue. Using immunoSEQ multiplex PCR, the repertoire was profiled, and TCRdb retains in-frame clones only, with some absent. Of about 14,000 clones in the sample, roughly 82% were seen once. Material: ileum tissue, obtained about four weeks after intestinal transplant. The chain combines TRBV11-3 with TRBJ2-1, with a tentative D call TRBD2 (5 bases). The receptor comes from a human patient who received an intestinal transplant, so some T cells may come from the graft donor. CDR3 DNA sequence: TGTGCCAGCAGCTTATCTTTCGCTAGCAGGTCCGAGCAGTTCTTC. Encoded protein: CASSLSFASRSEQFF.